This T cell receptor beta chain was recorded in a study of Graves' ophthalmopathy and Graves' hyperthyroidism. Findings and caveats of the study: Blood was where most expanded thyroid clonotypes above 0.001 frequency also turned up.

Using RNA transcripts, the TCR beta CDR3 regions were amplified. The first round was an RT-PCR with HTBI primers, and the second round was a multiplex PCR. Using its own MiXCR run on the multiplex PCR reads, TCRdb lists one record per CDR3 protein. There are 660,000 or so distinct CDR3 sequences in the sample; about 38% occur only once, and 2.5% to 3.5% lies in the top ten. The CDR3 has 12 residues. J was trimmed by 6 bases and V by 5 bases; bases with no gene match: 5. Germline CDR1 is SGHRS and CDR2 is YFSETQ. This clonotype came up a few times. Its target is not known. The sample taken for sequencing was peripheral blood. This sequence was found in an adult man with Graves' ophthalmopathy. The V call is TRBV5-1, the J call TRBJ2-7, with TRBD1 identical over 7 bases. CDR3: CASSSGGFEQYF. The CDR3 coding sequence is TGCGCCAGCAGTTCAGGGGGTTTCGAGCAGTACTTC. The whole variable domain, filled in from reference TRBV5-1 and TRBJ2-7, reads KAGVTQTPRYLIKTRGQQVTLSCSPISGHRSVSWYQQTPGQGLQFLFEYFSETQRNKGNFPGRFSGRQFSNSRSEMNVSTLELGDSALYLCASSSGGFEQYFGPGTRLTVT.